This is a list of T cell receptor beta chains from one sample in a study of blood T cells in healthy people across ages. MiXCR was run by TCRdb on the 5' RACE reads, yielding one entry per CDR3 protein. The sample consists of around 800,000 distinct CDR3 sequences, under 80% of them appearing once. Input material: blood. The receptors originated from a man aged 30 to 39 in good health. CDR3s include the opening cysteine and the closing phenylalanine or tryptophan. A D gene is named only where the DNA matches it firmly. Clone size is given for some rows only: seen once, a few or many times, or a class if the clone is expanded.

j_call d_call clone_size v_call cdr3_length cdr3_aa cdr3_nt
TRBJ2-1 - - TRBV20-1 13 CSARPAGANEQFF TGCAGTGCTAGACCGGCGGGGGCCAATGAGCAGTTCTTC
TRBJ2-1 - - TRBV6-2/TRBV6-3 20 CASSYSATPTFRLGYPEKFF TGTGCCAGCAGTTACTCAGCGACGCCAACGTTCAGGCTAGGGTATCCTGAGAAGTTCTTC
TRBJ1-2 - - TRBV12-3/TRBV12-4 13 CASTTTTGSGYTF TGTGCCAGCACCACCACAACAGGGTCTGGCTACACCTTC
TRBJ2-7 - - TRBV20-1 12 CSARGGTYEQYF TGCAGTGCTAGAGGGGGGACGTACGAGCAGTACTTC
TRBJ2-1 - once TRBV4-2 16 CASSQDIGASGETQFF TGTGCCAGCAGCCAAGATATTGGGGCTAGTGGGGAGACCCAGTTCTTC
TRBJ2-5 TRBD1 once TRBV20-1 14 CSASGDRVDETQYF TGCAGTGCCAGTGGGGACAGGGTGGATGAGACCCAGTACTTC
TRBJ1-2 TRBD1 - TRBV7-6 14 CASSLTGQGNGYTF TGTGCCAGCAGCTTAACCGGACAGGGGAATGGCTACACCTTC
TRBJ2-3 - - TRBV7-2 11 CASTGWDTQYF TGTGCCAGCACCGGGTGGGATACGCAGTATTTT
TRBJ2-7 - - TRBV3-1 12 CATADPSYEQYF TGTGCCACCGCGGACCCATCCTACGAGCAGTACTTC
TRBJ2-5 - - TRBV20-1 14 CSARVSDWGREQYF TGCAGTGCTAGAGTATCCGACTGGGGCCGGGAGCAGTACTTC
TRBJ2-3 - - TRBV7-2 12 CASSTIPDTQYF TGTGCCAGCAGCACAATCCCAGATACGCAGTATTTT
TRBJ2-1 - once TRBV2 10 CASNKEEQFF TGTGCCAGCAATAAGGAAGAGCAGTTCTTC
TRBJ2-5 TRBD2 - TRBV28 16 CASSLKWRGGPETQYF TGTGCCAGCAGTTTGAAATGGCGGGGGGGGCCAGAGACCCAGTACTTC
TRBJ1-2 - - TRBV4-2 15 CASSHGGGGGNGYTF TGTGCCAGCAGCCACGGGGGTGGTGGGGGAAACGGCTACACCTTC
TRBJ2-7 - - TRBV27 16 CASSLSEGSFPYEQYF TGTGCCAGCAGTTTAAGTGAAGGGTCTTTCCCCTACGAGCAGTACTTC
TRBJ2-4 - - TRBV7-2 14 CANSPQGGENIQYF TGTGCCAACAGCCCTCAGGGGGGGGAAAACATTCAGTACTTC
TRBJ1-2 TRBD1 once TRBV5-6 15 CASSLEQGTPRGYTF TGTGCCAGCAGCCTAGAACAGGGGACTCCCCGGGGCTACACCTTC
TRBJ1-5 TRBD1 many TRBV6-5 14 CASRTGSSNQPQHF TGTGCCAGCAGGACAGGGTCTAGCAATCAGCCCCAGCATTTT
TRBJ2-7 TRBD2 - TRBV10-3 12 CAAVGGGHEQYF TGTGCCGCCGTGGGGGGGGGACACGAGCAGTACTTC
TRBJ2-3 - few TRBV6-6 15 CASSIAGTYTDTQYF TGTGCCAGCAGTATTGCCGGGACTTACACAGATACGCAGTATTTT
TRBJ1-2 - - TRBV19 15 CASSIVETANYGYTF TGTGCCAGTAGTATAGTTGAGACAGCCAACTATGGCTACACCTTC
TRBJ2-1 - - TRBV20-1 14 CSARVTGLENEQFF TGCAGTGCTAGAGTTACAGGACTGGAGAATGAGCAGTTCTTC
TRBJ2-1 TRBD2 - TRBV7-9 16 CASSLGLADHYNEQFF TGTGCCAGCAGCTTAGGCCTAGCGGATCACTACAATGAGCAGTTCTTC
TRBJ2-7 TRBD1 - TRBV20-1 15 CSATPGQGGRYEQYF TGCAGTGCTACTCCAGGACAGGGGGGGAGATACGAGCAGTACTTC
TRBJ2-7 - - TRBV6-1 15 CASSPSTGPRRGQYF TGTGCCAGCAGTCCTTCGACAGGTCCTCGGAGGGGCCAGTACTTC
TRBJ2-3 TRBD2 many TRBV11-2 15 CASSLAGLVGDTQYF TGTGCCAGCAGCTTAGCTGGACTAGTGGGAGATACGCAGTATTTT
TRBJ2-4 - - TRBV27 19 CASSLYGDDSPRAKNIQYF TGTGCCAGCAGTTTATACGGGGATGACAGTCCCCGGGCCAAAAACATTCAGTACTTC
TRBJ2-6 - - TRBV4-3 20 CASSQENRRRALSGANVLTF TGCGCCAGCAGCCAAGAGAATAGAAGGCGGGCCCTATCTGGGGCCAACGTCCTGACTTTC
TRBJ2-7 - once TRBV7-2 13 CASSARIRDEQYF TGTGCCAGCAGCGCCCGAATCCGGGACGAGCAGTACTTC
TRBJ1-6 - - TRBV6-1 16 CASSAAGTVGNSPLHF TGTGCCAGCAGTGCAGCCGGGACGGTAGGGAATTCACCCCTCCACTTT
TRBJ2-1 TRBD2 few TRBV6-2/TRBV6-3 14 CASSYGSSSGPQFF TGTGCCAGCAGTTATGGTAGTTCTAGCGGACCGCAGTTCTTC
TRBJ2-1 - - TRBV5-1 13 CASSLRPVNGQFF TGCGCCAGCAGCTTGAGGCCCGTAAATGGGCAGTTCTTC
TRBJ2-7 TRBD2 - TRBV3-1 16 CASSQGTGGGNNEQYF TGTGCCAGCAGCCAGGGGACTGGCGGGGGAAACAATGAGCAGTACTTC
TRBJ2-2 - - TRBV12-3/TRBV12-4 15 CASSPRAQGNGELFF TGTGCCAGCAGTCCCCGGGCACAGGGAAACGGGGAGCTGTTTTTT
TRBJ2-5 TRBD2 few TRBV20-1 13 CSASGTSPETQYF TGCAGTGCTAGTGGGACTAGCCCAGAGACCCAGTACTTC
TRBJ2-3 TRBD2 - TRBV4-3 16 CASSPDRASGEDTQYF TGCGCCAGCAGCCCTGATAGGGCTAGCGGGGAGGATACGCAGTATTTT
TRBJ1-5 TRBD1 - TRBV7-9 13 CASSSGGDQPQHF TGTGCCAGCAGCTCAGGGGGAGATCAGCCCCAGCATTTT
TRBJ1-2 - - TRBV18 13 CASSPADDYGYTF TGTGCCAGCTCACCCGCGGACGACTATGGCTACACCTTC
TRBJ2-5 TRBD1 - TRBV6-6 15 CASSWGQGLQETQYF TGTGCCAGCAGTTGGGGACAGGGGCTCCAAGAGACCCAGTACTTC
TRBJ2-3 - - TRBV4-2 14 CASSQPDSQDTQYF TGTGCCAGCAGCCAACCCGACTCGCAGGATACGCAGTATTTT
TRBJ2-5 TRBD1 - TRBV7-3 16 CASSVGSGQGQETQYF TGTGCCAGCAGCGTTGGAAGCGGACAGGGCCAAGAGACCCAGTACTTC
TRBJ2-5 - once TRBV9 14 CASSAGTYQETQYF TGTGCCAGCAGCGCGGGGACGTACCAAGAGACCCAGTACTTC
TRBJ2-4 - few TRBV12-3/TRBV12-4 15 CASRDSSIAKNIQYF TGTGCCAGCAGGGACAGCTCTATAGCCAAAAACATTCAGTACTTC
TRBJ2-3 TRBD1 few TRBV2 14 CASSDDRGRDTQYF TGTGCCAGCAGTGACGACAGGGGGAGAGATACGCAGTATTTT
TRBJ2-1 - - TRBV6-2/TRBV6-3 12 CASSYPHIEQFF TGTGCCAGCAGTTACCCCCATATTGAGCAGTTCTTC
TRBJ2-2 - - TRBV11-2 17 CASSFKGYQKATGELFF TGTGCCAGCAGCTTTAAAGGGTACCAGAAAGCTACCGGGGAGCTGTTTTTT
TRBJ2-1 TRBD2 - TRBV20-1 14 CSASWQGLGNEQFF TGCAGTGCTAGTTGGCAGGGACTAGGGAATGAGCAGTTCTTC
TRBJ2-7 TRBD2 few TRBV7-2 14 CASSPREGHLEQYF TGTGCCAGCAGCCCTCGGGAGGGGCATCTCGAGCAGTACTTC
TRBJ1-2 - - TRBV4-3 16 CASSQDYGARNYGYTF TGCGCCAGCAGCCAAGATTACGGTGCAAGGAACTATGGCTACACCTTC
TRBJ2-1 - - TRBV7-9 12 CASRDIYNEQFF TGTGCCAGCAGGGACATCTACAATGAGCAGTTCTTC
TRBJ2-2 TRBD1 - TRBV6-5 14 CASSSDRITGELFF TGTGCCAGCAGTTCGGACAGGATCACCGGGGAGCTGTTTTTT
TRBJ2-1 - - TRBV10-3 13 CAIRTDAYNEQFF TGTGCCATCAGGACTGATGCCTACAATGAGCAGTTCTTC
TRBJ1-4 - - TRBV29-1 11 CSAWLYEKLFF TGCAGCGCCTGGCTTTATGAAAAACTGTTTTTT
TRBJ2-7 - - TRBV7-2 14 CASSFDKSSYKQYF TGTGCCAGCAGCTTCGACAAATCCTCCTACAAGCAGTACTTC
TRBJ2-1 - - TRBV20-1 14 CSAYKTPNYNEQFF TGCAGTGCTTACAAAACCCCGAACTACAATGAGCAGTTCTTC
TRBJ1-2 TRBD1 - TRBV7-9 15 CASSLGQGRRYGYTF TGTGCCAGCAGCCTCGGACAGGGTCGTCGGTATGGCTACACCTTC
TRBJ2-7 - - TRBV7-9 15 CASSFVGDFSYEQYF TGTGCCAGCAGCTTTGTGGGCGACTTCTCCTACGAGCAGTACTTC